A single sample is the source of the 25 T cell receptor beta chains below, sequenced in a study of CD8 T cells in ankylosing spondylitis. Broader study findings: Seemingly characteristic of ankylosing spondylitis blood was a TCR beta motif consisting of roughly 8 highly homologous variants.

Their antigen targets remain unknown. MiXCR, applied by TCRdb to the 5' RACE reads, yields one record per CDR3 protein. The sample lists fewer than 750,000 distinct CDR3 sequences; around 17% were seen once. Sequenced sample: blood, either unsorted or a sorted T cell fraction (not recorded which). The receptors stem from a male donor with ankylosing spondylitis.

There are a few counts of this clonotype. The chain is built from TRBV12-5 and TRBJ1-2; the match to TRBD1 covers 9 bases. The CDR3 runs 17 residues. With V trimmed by 1 base and J by 0 bases, 6 bases remained unmatched. The V gene's germline CDR1 is LGHNT and CDR2 FRNRAP. CDR3 residues: CASGLGGQGPSNYGYTF. In DNA form, the CDR3 reads TGTGCTAGTGGTTTGGGGGGACAGGGACCCTCTAACTATGGCTACACCTTC.

The chain is built from TRBV2 and TRBJ2-1; TRBD1 agrees at 7 bases. J lost 2 bases, V lost 6 bases, and 7 bases had no gene match. From germline, CDR1 is SNHLY and CDR2 FYNNEI. The length of the CDR3 is 15 residues. This CDR3 reads CASSRTGEPYNEQFF. The CDR3, as DNA: TGTGCCAGCAGCAGAACAGGGGAACCCTACAATGAGCAGTTCTTC.

This clonotype was seen a handful of times. The chain is built from TRBV3-1 and TRBJ2-1; tentative D call: TRBD2 (6 bases). Deletions cut 1 base from V and 2 bases from J, with 12 bases between. CDR1 is LGHDT, CDR2 YNNKEL, per germline (reference sequence). This CDR3 is 16 amino acids long. The CDR3 nucleotides read TGTGCCAGCAGCCAAGGGGCCGGGAGAACCTACAATGAGCAGTTCTTC. The encoded protein is CASSQGAGRTYNEQFF.

This clonotype was seen a handful of times. The CDR3 here is CASLPGGPYGYTF. Here the CDR3 DNA reads TGTGCCAGCCTCCCCGGGGGGCCCTATGGCTACACCTTC. The V gene is TRBV2, the J gene TRBJ1-2, with D perhaps matching TRBD1 (6 bases). V lost 8 bases to trimming and J lost 4 bases, with 14 bases between them. This CDR3 region has 13 residues. The V gene's germline CDR1 is SNHLY and CDR2 FYNNEI.

The table lists this clonotype with a few counts. The rearrangement joins TRBV4-3 to TRBJ2-3; 10 positions agree with TRBD2. V gave up 3 bases and J gave up 8 bases; unmatched junction bases: 14. CDR3 length equals 17 residues. Germline V gene sequence: CDR1 LGHNA, CDR2 YSLEER. This CDR3 is CASSHSRASGGWGTQYF. As DNA, the CDR3 is TGCGCCAGCAGCCACTCTCGGGCTAGCGGGGGCTGGGGTACGCAGTATTTT.

The rearrangement links TRBV18 to TRBJ2-1, with 7 bases lining up with TRBD2. Germline CDR1 KGHSH, CDR2 LQKENI. CDR3 size: 19 residues. V lost 4 bases, J lost 7 bases, and 22 bases stayed unmatched. CDR3 amino acids: CASSLARPKAGTTSNEQFF. CDR3 coding DNA: TGTGCCAGCTCACTAGCCCGACCCAAAGCGGGGACTACAAGTAATGAGCAGTTCTTC.

This clonotype has just a few counts. CDR3 protein: CASRTTHNTEAFF. CDR3 coding DNA: TGTGCCAGCAGAACGACACACAACACTGAAGCTTTCTTT. This sequence joins TRBV6-1 and TRBJ1-1; no clear D. V was trimmed by 6 bases and J by 2 bases, leaving 10 bases between them. CDR1 MNHNS and CDR2 SASEGT come from the germline V gene. The CDR3 is made up of 13 amino acids.

In this sample, this clonotype turned up a few times. The chain recombines TRBV12-3 or TRBV12-4 with TRBJ2-2; D not resolved. V lost 10 bases, J lost 1 base, and 10 bases lay in between. The CDR3 contains 13 residues. CDR3 bases: TGTGCCACCCGGACGGAGAACACCGGGGAGCTGTTTTTT. Translated, it gives CATRTENTGELFF.

The chain uses TRBV9 and TRBJ2-1; no reliable D call. With 3 bases removed from V and 6 bases from J, the gap between germline ends came to 16 bases. The CDR3 covers 15 residues. Germline values: CDR1 SGDLS, CDR2 YYNGEE. In DNA form, the CDR3 reads TGTGCCAGCAGCGACTCCTCAGACTCCCTCAATGAGCAGTTCTTC. This encodes CASSDSSDSLNEQFF.

This clonotype has more than one count but fewer than ten. CDR3 DNA sequence: TGCGCCAGCAGCTTAATAGATGTCGGTGAAGCTTTCTTT. Amino acids: CASSLIDVGEAFF. V gene TRBV5-1 combines with J gene TRBJ1-1; D unresolved. Deletions cut 2 bases from V and 7 bases from J, with 12 bases between. CDR1 SGHRS and CDR2 YFSETQ come from the germline V gene. The CDR3 contains 13 residues.

In its sample, this clonotype was seen a few times. The chain couples TRBV25-1 to TRBJ2-7; D call uncertain. Germline CDR1 is MGHDK and CDR2 is SYGVNS. The CDR3 is 14 amino acids. The ends were cut back, 3 bases at V and 5 bases at J, with 14 bases in the middle. The CDR3 is CASSEATQPHEQYF. The CDR3 DNA reads as TGTGCCAGCAGTGAGGCTACCCAGCCCCACGAGCAGTACTTC.

The sample holds many counts of this clonotype. V and J are TRBV12-3 or TRBV12-4 and TRBJ1-2, with D possibly TRBD1 on 6 matching bases. This CDR3 has 14 residues. V dropped 6 bases and J dropped 4 bases, with 15 bases sitting between them. CDR3 DNA: TGTGCCAGCAGATTGGGGGGCTGGAGCTATGGCTACACCTTC. It codes for CASRLGGWSYGYTF.

This clonotype came up once. CDR3 amino acids: CASTKAGQGSGYTF. CDR3 nucleotide sequence: TGTGCCAGCACCAAAGCGGGACAGGGTTCTGGCTACACCTTC. The chain carries TRBV6-1 and TRBJ1-2; 9 nucleotides align to TRBD1. This CDR3 comprises 14 residues. V lost 7 bases, J lost 7 bases, and 10 bases stayed unmatched. The germline gives CDR1 MNHNS, CDR2 SASEGT.

This chain joins TRBV29-1 and TRBJ2-2; D is possibly TRBD1 or TRBD2 (5 bases each). V was clipped by 7 bases and J by 3 bases, with 12 bases between them. CDR1 is SQVTM and CDR2 is ANQGSEA in the germline V gene. There are 13 residues in the CDR3. CDR3: CSGRDPDTGELFF. The CDR3 nucleotides are TGCAGCGGCCGGGACCCAGACACCGGGGAGCTGTTTTTT.

The chain recombines TRBV5-1 with TRBJ2-7; TRBD1 matches 8 bases. The germline V gene has CDR1 SGHRS and CDR2 YFSETQ. The CDR3 has 12 residues. The J segment lost 12 bases and the V segment lost 4 bases, leaving 9 bases of the junction unmatched. CDR3 loop: CASSIGGQGPYF. Here the CDR3 DNA reads TGCGCCAGCAGCATCGGCGGACAGGGCCCGTACTTC.

The chain links TRBV20-1 to TRBJ2-3; 9 nucleotides line up with TRBD2. The ends lost 3 bases at V and 0 bases at J; junction bases unmatched: 4. This CDR3 region has 15 residues. The germline V gene encodes CDR1 DFQATT and CDR2 SNEGSKA (reference sequence). This CDR3 reads CSASGLAGSTDTQYF. The CDR3 DNA reads TGCAGTGCTAGTGGGCTAGCGGGAAGCACAGATACGCAGTATTTT.

This clonotype was found once. CDR3 sequence (DNA): TGTGCCAGCAGCCCAATACCGGACCACAATGAGCAGTTCTTC. Amino acid sequence: CASSPIPDHNEQFF. The V and J genes are TRBV3-1 and TRBJ2-1; D remains ambiguous. The length of the CDR3 is 14 residues. The germline CDR1 and CDR2 sequences are LGHDT and YNNKEL (reference sequence). Trimming removed 4 bases from V and 5 bases from J, with 12 bases in between.

This clonotype has only a few counts. As DNA, the CDR3 is TGCGCCAGCAGCTTCACTAGCGGGGCTAAAAACATTCAGTACTTC. This codes for CASSFTSGAKNIQYF. The gene calls are TRBV5-1 and TRBJ2-4; 10 bases map to TRBD2. The length of the CDR3 is 15 residues. The trim removed 2 bases at V and 4 bases at J, leaving 3 bases unmatched. CDR1 and CDR2 (germline): SGHRS, YFSETQ.

This clonotype was picked up a small number of times. CDR3 region: CASSLTQGTGELFF. DNA of the CDR3: TGTGCCAGCAGTCTTACCCAGGGGACCGGGGAGCTGTTTTTT. The rearrangement joins TRBV27 to TRBJ2-2; D may be TRBD1 (6 bases). V shed 5 bases and J shed 5 bases, with 12 bases lying between them. CDR1 is MNHEY, CDR2 SMNVEV, per germline (reference sequence). CDR3 size: 14 residues.

The V gene is TRBV20-1, the J gene TRBJ2-5; TRBD1 matches at 8 bases. CDR3 length: 14 amino acids. Germline trimming cut 5 bases from V and 5 bases from J; bases unmatched to any gene: 10. The germline CDR1 and CDR2 sequences are DFQATT and SNEGSKA (reference sequence). The CDR3 is CSARNTDRGETQYF. CDR3 sequence (DNA): TGCAGTGCTCGTAACACCGACAGGGGCGAGACCCAGTACTTC.

The sample holds many counts of this clonotype. The chain has TRBV10-3 and TRBJ2-5; D gene uncertain. The CDR3 runs 13 residues. Germline V gene lookup returns CDR1 ENHRY and CDR2 SYGVKD. Trimming removed 5 bases at V and 5 bases at J, with 12 bases between. CDR3 amino acids: CAISSGGLETQYF. For the CDR3, the DNA is TGTGCCATCAGTTCCGGTGGCCTTGAGACCCAGTACTTC.

This clonotype was counted a single time. This rearrangement joins TRBV20-1 to TRBJ2-4; 11 bases fit TRBD2. This CDR3 region has 15 residues. Germline V gene sequence: CDR1 DFQATT, CDR2 SNEGSKA (reference sequence). Trimming took 2 bases from V and 4 from J; bases not matched to a gene: 4. The CDR3 bases are TGCAGTGCTAGACAGACTAGCGGGGCTAAAAACATTCAGTACTTC. It is translated as CSARQTSGAKNIQYF.

The J gene is TRBJ2-3, the V gene TRBV18; 8 positions agree with TRBD2. The CDR3 contains 14 residues. Germline values: CDR1 KGHSH, CDR2 LQKENI. After removal of 3 bases from V and 2 bases from J, the junction contained 1 base not matched to a gene. CDR3 sequence (DNA): TGTGCCAGCTCACCTAGCGGGGTCACAGATACGCAGTATTTT. Translated, it gives CASSPSGVTDTQYF.

This clonotype was picked up many times. V gene TRBV27 combines with J gene TRBJ2-1; D perhaps matches TRBD1 (6 bases). V lost 2 bases, J lost 4 bases, and 18 bases lay in between. CDR3 length: 17 amino acids. Germline V lookup: CDR1 MNHEY, CDR2 SMNVEV (reference sequence). In nucleotides, the CDR3 is TGTGCCAGCAGTTTAAGTGGGGGCGGAGAAGTATACAATGAGCAGTTCTTC. Translating it yields CASSLSGGGEVYNEQFF.

J is TRBJ2-5 and V is TRBV18, with 7 bases that match TRBD1. The germline gives CDR1 KGHSH, CDR2 LQKENI. V was pared by 2 bases and J by 6 bases, with 9 bases of the junction left unmatched. This CDR3 has 15 amino acids. The CDR3 sequence: CASSPGQVMSQTQYF. Written as DNA, the CDR3 is TGTGCCAGCTCACCAGGACAGGTGATGAGTCAGACCCAGTACTTC.